One sample yielded the 5 T cell receptor beta chains listed below, sequenced in a study of blood T cells in healthy people across ages. A sample-barcoded 5' primer and a J-beta primer mix were used in a second PCR of about 6 to 12 cycles. One entry per CDR3 protein results from TCRdb running MiXCR on the 5' RACE reads. Among 800,000 to 950,000 distinct CDR3 sequences listed, under 40% were seen once. The sequenced sample consisted of blood. These receptors were taken from a man aged 18 to 35 in good health.

J is TRBJ2-1 and V is TRBV12-3 or TRBV12-4; 10 bases are shared with TRBD1. V lost 0 bases, J lost 6 bases, and 5 bases stayed unmatched. There are 16 residues in the CDR3. As DNA, the CDR3 is TGTGCCAGCAGTTTAGCTTGGGACAGGGGTTTCAATGAGCAGTTCTTC. Translating it yields CASSLAWDRGFNEQFF.

This clonotype was detected only once. A much larger clone differs by one base, so this may be a read error. This chain links TRBV5-1 with TRBJ2-1, with 7 bases aligning to TRBD1. The CDR3 runs to 14 residues. The V and J ends lost 4 bases and 10 bases, in that order; junction bases with no gene match: 11. Germline V gives CDR1 SGHRS, CDR2 YFSETQ. The CDR3 nucleotides read TGCGCCAGCAGCCTTGGACAGGTGACCTACGAGCAGTTCTTC. This codes for CASSLGQVTYEQFF.

The chain is built from TRBV7-2 and TRBJ2-3; 9 bases match TRBD1. The CDR3 has 15 amino acids. CDR1 is SGHTA and CDR2 is FQGNSA in the germline V gene. After removal of 5 bases from V and 2 bases from J, the junction contained 5 bases not matched to a gene. CDR3 in amino acids: CASSRRTGATDTQYF. The CDR3 DNA reads TGTGCCAGCAGCCGAAGGACAGGGGCCACAGATACGCAGTATTTT.

The V call is TRBV5-1, the J call TRBJ1-1; D might be TRBD1 (5 bases). The CDR3 is made up of 15 amino acids. CDR1 is SGHRS and CDR2 is YFSETQ in the germline V gene. The V end was cut by 4 bases, the J end by 1 base, with 14 bases between. The CDR3 sequence: CASSPQGAPNTEAFF. CDR3 DNA sequence: TGCGCCAGCAGCCCACAAGGGGCTCCGAACACTGAAGCTTTCTTT.

This clonotype was seen ten or more times. The chain uses TRBV20-1 and TRBJ1-1, with no clear D. Trimming removed 1 base at V and 0 bases at J, with 12 bases between. This CDR3 spans 15 amino acids. Germline values: CDR1 DFQATT, CDR2 SNEGSKA (reference sequence). This CDR3 reads CSARVDGRMNTEAFF. The CDR3 nucleotides read TGCAGTGCTAGAGTTGACGGCAGGATGAACACTGAAGCTTTCTTT.